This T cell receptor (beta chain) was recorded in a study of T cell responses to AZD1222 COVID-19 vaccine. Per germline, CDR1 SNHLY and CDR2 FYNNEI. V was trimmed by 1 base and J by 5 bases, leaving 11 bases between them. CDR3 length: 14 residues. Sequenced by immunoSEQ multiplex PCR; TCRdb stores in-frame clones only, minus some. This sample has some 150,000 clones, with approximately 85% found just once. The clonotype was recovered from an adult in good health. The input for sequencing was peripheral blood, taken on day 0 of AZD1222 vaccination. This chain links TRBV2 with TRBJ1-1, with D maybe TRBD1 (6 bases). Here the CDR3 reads CASSEGRGPTEAFF. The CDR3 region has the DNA TGTGCCAGCAGTGAAGGCAGGGGCCCGACTGAAGCTTTCTTT.